The 9 T cell receptor beta chains below were found in one sample sequenced in a study of blood T cells in healthy people across ages. The second PCR ran about 6 to 11 cycles with a sample-barcoded 5' primer and J-beta primers. Using its own MiXCR run on the 5' RACE reads, TCRdb lists one record per CDR3 protein. The table has 600,000 to 1,000,000 distinct CDR3 sequences, 58% seen once. The sample comprised blood. These receptors originate from a man aged 25 to 45 in good health.

The table lists this clonotype with a few counts. This chain joins TRBV2 and TRBJ2-7; TRBD1 agrees at 10 bases. CDR3 length: 12 residues. The germline CDR1 and CDR2 sequences are SNHLY and FYNNEI. With V trimmed by 10 bases and J by 5 bases, 5 bases remained unmatched. The CDR3: CANGGQGDEQYF. The CDR3 nucleotides read TGTGCCAACGGCGGACAGGGGGACGAGCAGTACTTC.

In this sample, this clonotype turned up a few times. The J gene is TRBJ1-1, the V gene TRBV12-3 or TRBV12-4, with D perhaps matching TRBD1 (6 bases). The V and J ends lost 6 bases and 4 bases respectively, with 12 bases between them. The CDR3 runs 13 residues. CDR3 nucleotide sequence: TGTGCCAGCAGATACAGGGTTGGCACTGAAGCTTTCTTT. It encodes CASRYRVGTEAFF.

The V and J genes are TRBV2 and TRBJ2-5; perhaps TRBD2 as D (6 bases). The CDR3 is 12 amino acids. V lost 4 bases, J lost 7 bases, and 10 bases lay in between. The germline CDR1 and CDR2 sequences are SNHLY and FYNNEI. DNA for the CDR3: TGTGCCAGCAGTGTCGTGGAGGGGACCCAGTACTTC. Its protein is CASSVVEGTQYF.

The rearrangement uses TRBV6-2 or TRBV6-3 and TRBJ1-4; no reliable D call. This CDR3 region has 13 residues. The V gene lost 0 bases and the J gene lost 14 bases, with 13 bases spanning the gap. Per the germline V gene, CDR1 is MNHEY and CDR2 is SVGEGT. The chain's CDR3 is CASSYSKLAILFF. CDR3 nucleotide sequence: TGTGCCAGCAGTTACTCGAAGTTAGCCATTCTGTTTTTT.

The chain combines TRBV29-1 with TRBJ2-6; possible D gene TRBD2, 6 bases. CDR3 length: 15 residues. Germline CDR1 SQVTM, CDR2 ANQGSEA. Trimming took off 4 bases at V and 0 bases at J, with 10 bases between the two ends. CDR3 amino acids: CSVAWRGSGANVLTF. The CDR3 DNA is TGCAGCGTTGCCTGGCGGGGCTCTGGGGCCAACGTCCTGACTTTC. The variable domain in full, with the rest retrieved from reference TRBV29-1 and TRBJ2-6, is SAVISQKPSRDICQRGTSLTIQCQVDSQVTMMFWYRQQPGQSLTLIATANQGSEATYESGFVIDKFPISRPNLTFSTLTVSNMSPEDSSIYLCSVAWRGSGANVLTFGAGSRLTVL.

The chain uses TRBV4-2 and TRBJ2-1, with no clear D. With 0 bases removed from V and 15 bases from J, the gap between germline ends came to 9 bases. The CDR3 consists of 11 residues. Germline CDR1 LGHNA, CDR2 YNFKEQ. CDR3 nucleotides: TGTGCCAGCAGCCAAGATGGTGTTGCGTTCTTC. It specifies CASSQDGVAFF.

This chain joins TRBV11-2 and TRBJ2-7, with unresolved D. Germline loops: CDR1 SGHAT, CDR2 FQNNGV. V shed 2 bases and J shed 7 bases, with 12 bases lying between them. The CDR3 covers 13 residues. Here the CDR3 reads CASSLKSGREQYF. The CDR3 DNA sequence: TGTGCCAGCAGCTTAAAGTCGGGTCGGGAGCAGTACTTC.

This clonotype was observed once. DNA for the CDR3: TGTGCCAGCAGTCGAGATCAGGGTAGGCAAGAGACCCAGTACTTC. Translating it yields CASSRDQGRQETQYF. The chain carries TRBV7-9 and TRBJ2-5; D is possibly TRBD1 (5 bases). V was cut by 6 bases and J by 2 bases, with 16 bases left in between. Germline V lookup: CDR1 SEHNR, CDR2 FQNEAQ (reference sequence). CDR3 length: 15 amino acids.

As to this clonotype: This could be a read error, since a much larger clone is one nucleotide away. V and J are TRBV20-1 and TRBJ2-5; D is unclear. V lost 4 bases, J lost 1 base, and 16 bases lay in between. The CDR3 covers 15 residues. Germline V gene sequence: CDR1 DFQATT, CDR2 SNEGSKA (reference sequence). CDR3 in amino acids: CSAKGRRTTQETQYF. DNA for the CDR3: TGCAGTGCTAAAGGACGGAGAACTACCCAAGAGACCCAGTACTTC.